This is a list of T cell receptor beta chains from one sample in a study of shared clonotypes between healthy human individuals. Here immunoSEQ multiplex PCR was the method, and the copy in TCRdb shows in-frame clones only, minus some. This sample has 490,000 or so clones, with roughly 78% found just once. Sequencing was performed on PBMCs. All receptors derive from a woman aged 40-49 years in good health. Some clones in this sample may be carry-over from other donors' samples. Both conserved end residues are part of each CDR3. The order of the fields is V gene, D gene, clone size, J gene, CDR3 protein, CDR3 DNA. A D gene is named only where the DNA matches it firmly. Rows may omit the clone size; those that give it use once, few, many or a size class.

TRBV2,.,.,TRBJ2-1,CASSVGSGDLFF,TGTGCCAGCAGTGTTGGTTCAGGGGATCTGTTCTTC
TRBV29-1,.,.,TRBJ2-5,CSVEGNAKDTQYF,TGCAGCGTTGAAGGGAATGCCAAAGACACCCAGTACTTC
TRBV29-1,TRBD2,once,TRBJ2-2,CSARGLAGANTGELFF,TGCAGCGCGAGGGGACTAGCGGGCGCGAACACCGGGGAGCTGTTTTTT
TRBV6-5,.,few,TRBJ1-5,CASRRRGNQPQHF,TGTGCCAGCAGGCGCCGGGGAAATCAGCCCCAGCATTTT
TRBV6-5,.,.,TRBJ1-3,CASSRTGNTIYF,TGTGCCAGCAGCCGAACTGGAAACACCATATATTTT
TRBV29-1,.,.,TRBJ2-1,CSVAHSVSSYNEQFF,TGCAGCGTTGCCCATAGCGTGAGCTCCTACAATGAGCAGTTCTTC
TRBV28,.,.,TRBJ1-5,CASSLLGSNQPQHF,TGTGCCAGCAGTTTACTGGGTAGCAATCAGCCCCAGCATTTT
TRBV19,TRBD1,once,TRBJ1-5,CASSIRDRASNQPQHF,TGTGCCAGTAGTATAAGGGACAGGGCCAGCAATCAGCCCCAGCATTTT
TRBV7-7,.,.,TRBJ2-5,CASSLDPGSETQYF,TGTGCTAGCAGCTTAGATCCGGGCTCGGAGACCCAGTACTTC
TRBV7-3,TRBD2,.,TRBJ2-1,CASSGLAGVNEQFF,TGTGCCAGCAGCGGCTTAGCGGGAGTGAATGAGCAGTTCTTC
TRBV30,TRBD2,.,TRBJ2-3,CAWSVVAGAGTQYF,TGTGCCTGGAGTGTAGTAGCGGGAGCCGGTACGCAGTATTTT
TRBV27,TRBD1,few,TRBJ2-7,CATVSDRGTNEQYF,TGTGCCACCGTCTCGGACAGGGGTACCAACGAGCAGTACTTC
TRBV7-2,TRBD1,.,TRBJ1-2,CASSGGRGRGGYTF,TGTGCCAGCAGCGGTGGCAGGGGGCGCGGTGGCTACACCTTC
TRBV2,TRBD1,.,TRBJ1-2,CASNLGQAYYGYTF,TGTGCCAGCAACCTGGGACAGGCTTACTATGGCTACACCTTC
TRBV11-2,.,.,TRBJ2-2,CASSLMARDSAGELFF,TGTGCCAGCAGCTTAATGGCACGGGACTCCGCCGGGGAGCTGTTTTTT
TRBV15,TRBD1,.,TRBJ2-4,CATSREQGAKNIQYF,TGTGCCACCAGCAGAGAACAGGGGGCCAAAAACATTCAGTACTTC
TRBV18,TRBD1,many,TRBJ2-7,CASTNPETGVDEQYF,TGTGCCAGCACTAACCCGGAGACAGGGGTAGACGAGCAGTACTTC
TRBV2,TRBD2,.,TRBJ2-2,CASSPTSGVTGELFF,TGTGCCAGCAGTCCGACTAGCGGGGTCACCGGGGAGCTGTTTTTT
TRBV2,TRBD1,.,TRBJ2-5,CASSDLQGAKTQYF,TGTGCCAGCAGTGACTTACAGGGGGCTAAGACCCAGTACTTC
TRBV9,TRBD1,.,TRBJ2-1,CASSITGVSNEQFF,TGTGCCAGCAGCATTACAGGGGTATCTAATGAGCAGTTCTTC
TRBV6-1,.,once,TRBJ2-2,CASSARRYTGELFF,TGTGCCAGCAGTGCCAGGAGATACACCGGGGAGCTGTTTTTT
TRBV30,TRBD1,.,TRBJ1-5,CAWSVGRGAAPQHF,TGTGCCTGGAGTGTTGGCAGGGGGGCTGCGCCCCAGCATTTT
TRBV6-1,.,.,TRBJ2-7,CASSEARTQGGAYEQYF,TGTGCCAGCAGTGAAGCGAGAACTCAAGGTGGGGCCTACGAGCAGTACTTC
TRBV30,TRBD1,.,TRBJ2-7,CAGRQGGRYEQYF,TGTGCCGGACGACAGGGGGGAAGGTACGAGCAGTACTTC
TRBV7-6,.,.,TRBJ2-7,CASSLQLGSAYEQYF,TGTGCCAGCAGCTTACAGCTCGGGAGCGCTTACGAGCAGTACTTC
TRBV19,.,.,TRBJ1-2,CASSDVYYGYTF,TGTGCCAGTAGTGACGTCTACTATGGCTACACCTTC
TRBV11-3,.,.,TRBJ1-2,CASSWFMGDERVGNYGYTF,TGTGCCAGCAGCTGGTTTATGGGGGACGAAAGAGTGGGTAACTATGGCTACACCTTC
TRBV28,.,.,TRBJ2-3,CASSLRQVSDTQYF,TGTGCCAGCAGTTTAAGGCAGGTCTCAGATACGCAGTATTTT
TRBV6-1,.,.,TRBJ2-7,CASSEVYNYEQYF,TGTGCCAGCAGTGAGGTCTACAACTACGAGCAGTACTTC
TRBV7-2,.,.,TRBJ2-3,CASSTRSTGTDTQYF,TGTGCCAGCAGCACCAGGAGTACTGGCACAGATACGCAGTATTTT
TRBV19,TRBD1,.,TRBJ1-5,CASSRWTGVDQPQHF,TGTGCCAGTAGTCGTTGGACAGGGGTCGATCAGCCCCAGCATTTT
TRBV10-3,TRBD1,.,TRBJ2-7,CASRTGGYEQYF,TGTGCCTCCAGGACAGGGGGCTACGAGCAGTACTTC
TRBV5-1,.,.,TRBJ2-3,CASSPLRGGDTQYF,TGCGCCAGCAGCCCTCTGAGGGGCGGGGATACGCAGTATTTT
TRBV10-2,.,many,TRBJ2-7,CATRDNSYEQYF,TGCGCCACCCGGGACAATTCCTACGAGCAGTACTTC
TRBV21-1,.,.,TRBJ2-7,CASSKAPSSGSSYEQYF,TGTGCCAGCAGCAAAGCCCCATCTAGCGGAAGCTCCTACGAGCAGTACTTC
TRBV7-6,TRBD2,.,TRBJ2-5,CASSPGTSGETQYF,TGTGCCAGCAGCCCAGGGACTAGCGGTGAGACCCAGTACTTC
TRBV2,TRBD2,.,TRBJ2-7,CASSYVSGRAYEQYF,TGTGCCAGCAGTTACGTCAGCGGGAGGGCCTACGAGCAGTACTTC
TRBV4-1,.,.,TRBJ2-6,CASSQESGIAGANVLTF,TGCGCCAGCAGCCAAGAGTCAGGGATAGCTGGGGCCAACGTCCTGACTTTC
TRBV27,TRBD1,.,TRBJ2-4,CASSLQTGSGIQYF,TGTGCCAGCAGTCTCCAGACAGGGTCGGGCATTCAGTACTTC
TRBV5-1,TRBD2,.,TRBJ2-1,CASSPNQREYEQFF,TGCGCCAGCAGCCCTAATCAGCGGGAGTATGAGCAGTTCTTC
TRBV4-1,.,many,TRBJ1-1,CASTPRGAGTEAFF,TGCGCCAGCACCCCACGGGGGGCTGGGACTGAAGCTTTCTTT
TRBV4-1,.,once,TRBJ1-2,CASSQVGWGRKNYGYTF,TGCGCCAGCAGCCAAGTCGGGTGGGGCAGGAAAAACTATGGCTACACCTTC
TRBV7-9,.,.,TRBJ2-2,CASSEYTGELFF,TGTGCCAGCAGCGAGTACACCGGGGAGCTGTTTTTT
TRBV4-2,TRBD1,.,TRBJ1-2,CASSPTGNYGYTF,TGTGCCAGCAGCCCGACAGGGAACTATGGCTACACCTTC
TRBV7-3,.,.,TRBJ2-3,CASSSEGTDTQYF,TGTGCCAGCAGCTCCGAAGGCACAGATACGCAGTATTTT
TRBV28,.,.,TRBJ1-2,CASSLSTPATATYGYTF,TGTGCCAGCAGTCTATCCACCCCCGCGACGGCTACCTATGGCTACACCTTC
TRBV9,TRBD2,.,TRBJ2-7,CASGGPSGRAGYEQYF,TGTGCCAGCGGAGGACCTAGCGGGAGGGCCGGCTACGAGCAGTACTTC
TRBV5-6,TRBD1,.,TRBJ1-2,CASSLEPRQGGGYGYTF,TGTGCCAGCAGCTTGGAGCCTCGACAGGGAGGGGGCTATGGCTACACCTTC
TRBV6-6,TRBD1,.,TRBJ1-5,CASRAGQGGQPQHF,TGTGCCAGCAGAGCCGGACAGGGGGGCCAGCCCCAGCATTTT
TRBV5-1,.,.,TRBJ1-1,CASSLYGETSAAFF,TGCGCCAGCAGCTTGTATGGGGAGACGAGTGCAGCTTTCTTT
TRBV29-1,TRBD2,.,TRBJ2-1,CSISIAGGSYNEQFF,TGCAGCATCTCCATAGCGGGCGGCTCCTACAATGAGCAGTTCTTC
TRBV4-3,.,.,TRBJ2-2,CASSQEVKGSYTGELFF,TGCGCCAGCAGCCAAGAAGTGAAGGGGTCCTACACCGGGGAGCTGTTTTTT
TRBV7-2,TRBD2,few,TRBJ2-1,CASSLGRASGNRQFF,TGTGCCAGCAGCTTAGGTCGGGCTAGCGGGAATAGGCAGTTCTTC